The 23 T cell receptor beta chains given below trace back to one sample, sequenced in a study of radiotherapy plus CTLA-4 blockade in lung cancer. Profiled with immunoSEQ multiplex PCR; TCRdb holds only in-frame clones, not every one. The sample holds some 78,000 clones, approximately 84% seen once. Here the sequenced sample was peripheral blood, taken from a patient treated with radiotherapy plus ipilimumab. These receptors were taken from a human donor with non-small cell lung cancer who had a partial response to radiotherapy plus ipilimumab.

The V gene is TRBV30, the J gene TRBJ2-7; the D gene is possibly TRBD1 (5 bases). Germline-derived CDR1 and CDR2 are GTSNPN and SVGIG (reference sequence). The CDR3 totals 13 residues. V gave up 3 bases and J gave up 3 bases, with 12 bases separating them. The CDR3 loop is CAWRGRANYEQYF. The CDR3 coding sequence is TGTGCCTGGAGGGGCAGGGCTAACTACGAGCAGTACTTC.

V gene TRBV19 combines with J gene TRBJ2-7; maybe TRBD2 (5 bases). This CDR3 spans 12 amino acids. Germline assignment: CDR1 LNHDA and CDR2 SQIVND (reference sequence). V gave up 6 bases and J gave up 1 base, with 7 bases separating them. The CDR3 sequence is CASSGVSYEQYF. The CDR3 coding sequence is TGTGCCAGTAGCGGGGTGTCCTACGAGCAGTACTTC. Drawing the rest from reference TRBV19 and TRBJ2-7, the complete variable domain is DGGITQSPKYLFRKEGQNVTLSCEQNLNHDAMYWYRQDPGQGLRLIYYSQIVNDFQKGDIAEGYSVSREKKESFPLTVTSAQKNPTAFYLCASSGVSYEQYFGPGTRLTVT.

This chain links TRBV27 with TRBJ2-1; D not certain. The CDR3 sequence is 14 residues long. Between the trimmed V and J ends, which lost 2 bases and 7 bases, there was a span of 12 bases. The germline V gene encodes CDR1 MNHEY and CDR2 SMNVEV (reference sequence). The CDR3 nucleotides are TGTGCCAGCAGTTTAGTTGAGGCGCGGAATGAGCAGTTCTTC. Translating it yields CASSLVEARNEQFF.

This sequence joins TRBV18 and TRBJ1-1; D not resolved. CDR1 and CDR2 (germline): KGHSH, LQKENI. The CDR3 has 13 amino acids. V lost 3 bases and J lost 0, with 5 bases in between. For the CDR3, the DNA is TGTGCCAGCTCACCTCAGTTGAACACTGAAGCTTTCTTT. Its protein is CASSPQLNTEAFF.

The chain recombines TRBV4-3 with TRBJ2-1; 8 bases align to TRBD2. The CDR3 sequence is 16 residues long. The germline CDR1 and CDR2 sequences are LGHNA and YSLEER. V was clipped by 0 bases and J by 4 bases; unmatched bases: 5. The CDR3 nucleotides read TGCGCCAGCAGCCAAGAAGCGGGAGTGGGGTACAATGAGCAGTTCTTC. Translation gives CASSQEAGVGYNEQFF.

As concerns this clone: The sample contains more than one DNA sequence encoding this CDR3. The chain combines TRBV7-3 with TRBJ2-1; TRBD2 matches 9 bases. With 2 bases clipped from V and 7 bases from J, the junction kept 15 bases outside the gene matches. This CDR3 is built from 18 residues. Germline lookup yields CDR1 SGHTA and CDR2 FQGTGA. CDR3 sequence reads: CASSLRLAGGPGINEQFF. CDR3 DNA sequence: TGTGCCAGCAGCTTACGGCTGGCGGGAGGGCCAGGTATAAATGAGCAGTTCTTC.

This clone has a handful of counts. The chain joins TRBV6-5 to TRBJ2-5; 9 nucleotides agree with TRBD1. This CDR3 region has 12 residues. The germline V gene encodes CDR1 MNHEY and CDR2 SVGAGI. V lost 10 bases to trimming and J lost 5 bases; unmatched junction nucleotides: 5. As DNA, the CDR3 is TGTGCCACGGGGGACAGGGTCGAGACCCAGTACTTC. Protein sequence: CATGDRVETQYF.

This chain joins TRBV6-6 and TRBJ1-5; D is unresolved. Germline loops: CDR1 MNHNY, CDR2 SVGAGI (reference sequence). This CDR3 has 12 amino acids. Trimming pared 1 base from V and 10 bases from J, leaving 8 bases between. The CDR3 nucleotides are TGTGCCAGCAGTTACTACTCCGAACCCCAGCATTTT. Translation gives CASSYYSEPQHF.

This rearrangement joins TRBV21-1 to TRBJ2-7; TRBD1, the table's D call, was not compared with the DNA. TRBV21-1 counts as a pseudogene. The CDR3 consists of 14 residues. CDR3 nucleotides: TGTGCCAGCAGCAAAGACAGAAGCTCCTACGAGCAGTACGTC. Its protein product is CASSKDRSSYEQYV.

V usage is TRBV30 and J usage is TRBJ2-3; 14 bases are a match to TRBD2. Per the germline V gene, CDR1 is GTSNPN and CDR2 is SVGIG (reference sequence). The CDR3 contains 18 residues. V lost 3 bases to trimming and J lost 0 bases; unmatched junction nucleotides: 8. The DNA of the CDR3 is TGTGCCTGGAGCGGGACTAGCGGGAGAGGGCTAAGCACAGATACGCAGTATTTT. Residues: CAWSGTSGRGLSTDTQYF.

The chain carries TRBV21-1 and TRBJ2-7; the D call in the table, TRBD2, was not verified against the DNA. TRBV21-1 is marked as a pseudogene. This CDR3 has 17 residues. CDR3 bases: TGTGCCAGCAGCACCACTAGAGCCTACGGGGATGGTATAGAGCAGTACTTC. It specifies CASSTTRAYGDGIEQYF.

V and J are TRBV7-9 and TRBJ2-4; D might be TRBD1 (6 bases). This CDR3 has 15 residues. V was trimmed by 5 bases and J by 0 bases, leaving 11 bases between them. Germline V lookup: CDR1 SEHNR, CDR2 FQNEAQ (reference sequence). CDR3 nucleotide sequence: TGTGCCAGCAGCCCCCAGGGGAAAGCCAAAAACATTCAGTACTTC. Translation gives CASSPQGKAKNIQYF.

CDR3 sequence reads: CASSGTGLLSGELFF. CDR3 nucleotide sequence: TGTGCCAGCAGCGGGACAGGGCTCCTATCCGGGGAGCTGTTTTTT. This chain joins TRBV6-5 and TRBJ2-2, with 9 nucleotides matching TRBD1. Germline lookup yields CDR1 MNHEY and CDR2 SVGAGI. The CDR3 loop spans 15 amino acids. The ends lost 6 bases at V and 6 bases at J; junction bases unmatched: 8.

CDR3 nucleotides: TGTGCCAGCACCCCATCGCGGGACAATGAGCAGTTCTTC. Its translation: CASTPSRDNEQFF. The chain carries TRBV7-2 and TRBJ2-1, with D possibly being TRBD2 (5 bases). The CDR3 runs to 13 residues. Trimming took off 7 bases at V and 5 bases at J, with 12 bases between the two ends. The germline V gene encodes CDR1 SGHTA and CDR2 FQGNSA.

This chain joins TRBV15 and TRBJ1-1; D gene ambiguous. V was clipped by 0 bases and J by 1 base, with 3 bases between them. Germline lookup yields CDR1 LNHNV and CDR2 YYDKDF (reference sequence). There are 13 residues in the CDR3. CDR3 bases: TGTGCCACCAGCAGAGATAGGAACACTGAAGCTTTCTTT. Its translation is CATSRDRNTEAFF.

This chain links TRBV2 with TRBJ2-1, with D possibly TRBD2 on 5 matching bases. Deletions cut 7 bases from V and 6 bases from J, with 16 bases between. The CDR3 covers 14 residues. Germline V gene lookup returns CDR1 SNHLY and CDR2 FYNNEI. CDR3 in amino acids: CASTRGRGGNEQFF. The CDR3 DNA reads TGTGCCAGCACCCGCGGGCGAGGAGGCAATGAGCAGTTCTTC.

A single count supports this clone. This chain connects TRBV5-4 to TRBJ2-1, with TRBD1 as a possible D gene (5 bases). The germline V gene encodes CDR1 SGHNT and CDR2 YYREEE (reference sequence). The CDR3 runs 14 residues. V gave up 4 bases and J gave up 2 bases, with 10 bases separating them. In DNA, the CDR3 is TGTGCCAGCAGCCCCGCAGGGACCTACAATGAGCAGTTCTTC. Translated, it gives CASSPAGTYNEQFF.

This chain connects TRBV4-1 to TRBJ1-2; D unclear. With 0 bases removed from V and 4 bases from J, the gap between germline ends came to 6 bases. CDR1 MGHRA and CDR2 YSYEKL come from the germline V gene. There are 13 residues in the CDR3. The chain's CDR3 is CASSQDSGYGYTF. The CDR3 DNA reads as TGCGCCAGCAGCCAAGATAGCGGCTATGGCTACACCTTC.

V and J are TRBV9 and TRBJ1-3, with D perhaps TRBD1 (5 bases). Germline V gene data show CDR1 as SGDLS and CDR2 as YYNGEE. V shed 5 bases and J shed 0 bases, with 9 bases lying between them. The CDR3 sequence is 14 residues long. Here the CDR3 DNA reads TGTGCCAGCAGTGACAGATTCTCTGGAAACACCATATATTTT. It encodes CASSDRFSGNTIYF. Full variable domain (missing parts from reference TRBV9 and TRBJ1-3): DSGVTQTPKHLITATGQRVTLRCSPRSGDLSVYWYQQSLDQGLQFLIQYYNGEERAKGNILERFSAQQFPDLHSELNLSSLELGDSALYFCASSDRFSGNTIYFGEGSWLTVV.

The chain links TRBV5-5 to TRBJ2-1; 9 positions agree with TRBD2. This CDR3 spans 17 amino acids. Germline CDR1 SGHKS, CDR2 YYEKEE (reference sequence). Trimming took 2 bases from V and 7 from J; bases not matched to a gene: 13. The DNA for the CDR3 is TGTGCCAGCAGCTTCGTAGCGGGAGTACCCGGGGGGAATGAGCAGTTCTTC. Its protein is CASSFVAGVPGGNEQFF.

The V gene is TRBV11-1, the J gene TRBJ2-1; no definite D call. Looked up from germline, CDR1 is SGHAT and CDR2 is FQDESV (reference sequence). The CDR3 spans 14 residues. Trimming removed 2 bases from V and 5 bases from J, with 10 bases in between. The CDR3 sequence: CASSLSRENNEQFF. In DNA, the CDR3 is TGTGCCAGCAGCTTATCTCGTGAGAACAATGAGCAGTTCTTC. Based on the CDR3 plus reference TRBV11-1 and TRBJ2-1, the full variable domain is EAEVAQSPRYKITEKSQAVAFWCDPISGHATLYWYRQILGQGPELLVQFQDESVVDDSQLPKDRFSAERLKGVDSTLKIQPAELGDSAMYLCASSLSRENNEQFFGPGTRLTVL.

This sequence joins TRBV18 and TRBJ1-2, with no clear D. This CDR3 contains 14 residues. Between the trimmed V and J ends, which lost 0 bases and 4 bases, there was a span of 9 bases. Germline CDR1 is KGHSH and CDR2 is LQKENI. The CDR3 spells CASSPPSAAYGYTF. As DNA, the CDR3 is TGTGCCAGCTCACCACCGTCCGCGGCCTATGGCTACACCTTC.

The chain combines TRBV29-1 with TRBJ2-5; 11 bases map to TRBD2. Germline CDR1 reads SQVTM; CDR2 reads ANQGSEA. This CDR3 is built from 13 residues. Trimming at V came to 4 bases and at J to 9 bases, leaving 7 bases not matched to a gene. The CDR3 loop is CSVVVAGGPAQYF. The CDR3 nucleotides read TGCAGCGTTGTGGTAGCGGGAGGGCCCGCCCAGTACTTC.